These 9 T cell receptor beta chains were all obtained from the same sample, sequenced in a study of blood T cell repertoires in COVID-19. Some clones are missing from TCRdb's copy, which holds only in-frame ones; the method was immunoSEQ multiplex PCR. The table shows just over 20,000 clones, with 70% to 90% occurring only once. What was sequenced was peripheral blood. All receptors derive from a man aged 50 or older with active COVID-19.

This clone appeared a single time. The genes are TRBV7-2 and TRBJ2-5; TRBD2 matches at 12 bases. V trimming: 3 bases; J trimming: 11 bases; junction bases outside the gene matches: 7. The CDR3 loop spans 14 amino acids. Germline V gives CDR1 SGHTA, CDR2 FQGNSA. CDR3 DNA sequence: TGTGCCAGCAGCTTCAGACTAGCGGGGGCCCCTCAGTACTTC. Translation: CASSFRLAGAPQYF.

The rearrangement uses TRBV3-1 (or the pseudogene TRBV3-2) and TRBJ2-3; 10 positions agree with TRBD2. Germline V lookup: CDR1 LGHDT, CDR2 YNNKEL (reference sequence). V was pared by 0 bases and J by 1 base, with 10 bases of the junction left unmatched. The CDR3 spans 19 residues. The CDR3 coding sequence is TGTGCCAGCAGCCAAGATTCCCTAGCGGGGGCCCTTCGCACAGATACGCAGTATTTT. This gives the protein CASSQDSLAGALRTDTQYF.

A few counts support this clone. The chain uses TRBV5-5 and TRBJ2-7; TRBD1 is a possible D gene (5 bases). CDR1 SGHKS and CDR2 YYEKEE come from the germline V gene (reference sequence). The ends were cut back, 1 base at V and 4 bases at J, with 12 bases in the middle. The CDR3 is 14 residues long. CDR3 loop: CASSLWQGRYEQYF. For the CDR3, the DNA is TGTGCCAGCAGCTTGTGGCAGGGAAGGTACGAGCAGTACTTC.

This clone has a single count. This chain links TRBV6-6 with TRBJ2-7, with 7 bases fitting TRBD2. V gave up 0 bases and J gave up 6 bases; unmatched junction bases: 11. Germline values: CDR1 MNHNY, CDR2 SVGAGI (reference sequence). This CDR3 comprises 16 residues. The CDR3 sequence is CASSYSKRDGGFEQYF. CDR3 bases: TGTGCCAGCAGTTACTCGAAGCGGGACGGCGGGTTCGAGCAGTACTTC.

The J gene is TRBJ1-1, the V gene TRBV9; no reliable D call. In germline, CDR1 is SGDLS, CDR2 YYNGEE. The CDR3 has 12 residues. The ends were cut back, 0 bases at V and 12 bases at J, with 12 bases in the middle. CDR3: CASSVARGVPFF. The DNA of the CDR3 is TGTGCCAGCAGCGTAGCCCGGGGAGTTCCTTTCTTT.

V is TRBV19 and J is TRBJ2-7, with D perhaps matching TRBD2 (5 bases). The CDR3 has 15 amino acids. Trimming pared 4 bases from V and 0 bases from J, leaving 13 bases between. Germline V gives CDR1 LNHDA, CDR2 SQIVND (reference sequence). CDR3 sequence: CASSTMPGLSYEQYF. The CDR3 nucleotides are TGTGCCAGTAGTACCATGCCAGGACTCTCCTACGAGCAGTACTTC.

The V and J genes are TRBV5-1 and TRBJ2-3, with TRBD2 matching over 11 bases. Germline CDR1 reads SGHRS; CDR2 reads YFSETQ. V was pared by 1 base and J by 8 bases, with 12 bases of the junction left unmatched. CDR3 length: 17 residues. For the CDR3, the DNA is TGCGCCAGCAGCTTGATTAGCGGGGGGGCCGATATAGGTACGCAGTATTTT. It translates to CASSLISGGADIGTQYF. Looking up the rest from reference TRBV5-1 and TRBJ2-3 gives the full variable domain: KAGVTQTPRYLIKTRGQQVTLSCSPISGHRSVSWYQQTPGQGLQFLFEYFSETQRNKGNFPGRFSGRQFSNSRSEMNVSTLELGDSALYLCASSLISGGADIGTQYFGPGTRLTVL.

The chain recombines TRBV2 with TRBJ2-2; D gene ambiguous. The CDR3 is 13 amino acids. Germline lookup yields CDR1 SNHLY and CDR2 FYNNEI. Trimming cost V 7 bases and J 0 bases, with 6 bases left between them. The CDR3 is CASTSSNTGELFF. In nucleotides, the CDR3 is TGTGCCAGCACCAGTTCGAACACCGGGGAGCTGTTTTTT. Filled out from reference TRBV2 and TRBJ2-2, the complete variable domain reads EPEVTQTPSHQVTQMGQEVILRCVPISNHLYFYWYRQILGQKVEFLVSFYNNEISEKSEIFDDQFSVERPDGSNFTLKIRSTKLEDSAMYFCASTSSNTGELFFGEGSRLTVL.

This clone was seen a single time. The V gene is TRBV4-3, the J gene TRBJ2-7; 7 nucleotides line up with TRBD2. Germline assignment: CDR1 LGHNA and CDR2 YSLEER. CDR3 length equals 15 residues. V lost 8 bases and J lost 2; bases outside the gene matches: 12. The CDR3 sequence: CASAAGTTKAYEQYF. For the CDR3, the DNA is TGCGCCAGCGCAGCAGGGACTACAAAGGCCTACGAGCAGTACTTC.